This T cell receptor (beta chain) appears in the sequencing data of a study of T cells after yellow fever vaccination. For the study at large: Preparation of the low-cell-number fractions used SMART-Seq v4 Ultra Low Input. General study findings and limits: Post-booster samples contained most primary-vaccination clones (around 96% CD4, roughly 88% CD8). Relatively few clonotypes were ones that appeared in both CD4 and CD8 compartments. The secondary response peaked faster, at day 5 versus 15, but was weaker.

This clonotype has just a few counts. Its target is not known. A single record per CDR3 protein comes from TCRdb applying MiXCR to the 5' RACE reads. The sample contains about 550,000 distinct CDR3 sequences, 19% of which appear only once. The material was PBMCs, obtained 15 days after the yellow fever booster vaccination. This receptor was taken from a man younger than 40 who received the YFV17D yellow fever vaccine.

The CDR3 DNA follows: TGTGCCAGCAGCATACTAGCGAGACGAGACTACAATGAGCAGTTCTTC. It codes for CASSILARRDYNEQFF. The chain joins TRBV6-2 or TRBV6-3 to TRBJ2-1, with 7 nucleotides matching TRBD2. Unmatched junction bases numbered 11, after V lost 6 bases and J lost 3 bases. The CDR3 extends over 16 amino acids. CDR1 and CDR2 from the germline V gene are MNHEY and SVGEGT.